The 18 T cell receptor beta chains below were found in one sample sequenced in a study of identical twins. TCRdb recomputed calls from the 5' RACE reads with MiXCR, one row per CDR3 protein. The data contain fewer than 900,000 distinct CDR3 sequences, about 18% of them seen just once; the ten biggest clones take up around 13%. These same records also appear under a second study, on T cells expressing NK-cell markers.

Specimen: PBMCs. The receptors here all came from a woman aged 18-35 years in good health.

This CDR3 reads CASSRDVSYEQYF. As DNA, the CDR3 is TGCGCCAGCAGCAGGGACGTCTCCTACGAGCAGTACTTC. V is TRBV5-1 and J is TRBJ2-7; D tentatively fits TRBD1 or TRBD2 (5 bases each). The CDR3 has 13 amino acids. Trimming pared 4 bases from V and 0 bases from J, leaving 8 bases between. Germline CDR1 and CDR2: SGHRS and YFSETQ.

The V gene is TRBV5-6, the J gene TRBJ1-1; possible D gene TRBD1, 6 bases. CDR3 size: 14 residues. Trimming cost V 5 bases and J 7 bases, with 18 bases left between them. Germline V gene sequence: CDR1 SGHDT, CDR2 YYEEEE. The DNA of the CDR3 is TGTGCCAGCAGTTCGGGACATGTGAGGGGTGAAGCTTTCTTT. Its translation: CASSSGHVRGEAFF. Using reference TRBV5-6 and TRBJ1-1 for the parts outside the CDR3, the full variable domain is DAGVTQSPTHLIKTRGQQVTLRCSPKSGHDTVSWYQQALGQGPQFIFQYYEEEERQRGNFPDRFSGHQFPNYSSELNVNALLLGDSALYLCASSSGHVRGEAFFGQGTRLTVV.

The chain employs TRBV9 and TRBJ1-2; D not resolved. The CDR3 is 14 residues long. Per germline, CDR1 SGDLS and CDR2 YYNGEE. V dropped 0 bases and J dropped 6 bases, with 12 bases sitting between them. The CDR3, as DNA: TGTGCCAGCAGCGTAGATCCTCAACCGAATGGCTACACCTTC. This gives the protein CASSVDPQPNGYTF. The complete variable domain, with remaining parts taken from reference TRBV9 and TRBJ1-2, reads DSGVTQTPKHLITATGQRVTLRCSPRSGDLSVYWYQQSLDQGLQFLIQYYNGEERAKGNILERFSAQQFPDLHSELNLSSLELGDSALYFCASSVDPQPNGYTFGSGTRLTVV.

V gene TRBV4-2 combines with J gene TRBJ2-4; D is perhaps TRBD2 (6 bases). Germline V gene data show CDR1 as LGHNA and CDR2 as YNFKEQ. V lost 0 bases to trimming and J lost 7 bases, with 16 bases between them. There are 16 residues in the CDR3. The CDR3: CASSQDGGRRGNIQYF. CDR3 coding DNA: TGTGCCAGCAGCCAAGATGGTGGGCGTCGGGGGAACATTCAGTACTTC.

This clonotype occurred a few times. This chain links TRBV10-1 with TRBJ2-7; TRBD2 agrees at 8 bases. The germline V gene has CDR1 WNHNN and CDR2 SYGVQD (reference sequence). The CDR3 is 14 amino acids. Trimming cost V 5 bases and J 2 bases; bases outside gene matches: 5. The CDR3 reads CASSWAGGTYEQYF. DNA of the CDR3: TGCGCCAGCAGTTGGGCGGGAGGAACCTACGAGCAGTACTTC.

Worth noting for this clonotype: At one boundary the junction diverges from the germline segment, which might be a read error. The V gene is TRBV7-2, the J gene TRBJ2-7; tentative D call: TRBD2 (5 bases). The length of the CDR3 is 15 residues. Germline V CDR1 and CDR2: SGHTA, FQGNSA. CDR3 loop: CAGSLIAGATYEQYF. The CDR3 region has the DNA TGTGCCGGCAGCTTGATTGCGGGCGCGACCTACGAGCAGTACTTC.

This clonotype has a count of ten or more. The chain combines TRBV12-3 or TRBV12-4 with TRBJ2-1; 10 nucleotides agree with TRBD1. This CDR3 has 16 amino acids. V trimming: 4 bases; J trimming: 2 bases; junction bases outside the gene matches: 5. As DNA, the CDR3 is TGTGCCAGCAGTTCCTTCGGGACAGGGGCCTACAATGAGCAGTTCTTC. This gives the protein CASSSFGTGAYNEQFF.

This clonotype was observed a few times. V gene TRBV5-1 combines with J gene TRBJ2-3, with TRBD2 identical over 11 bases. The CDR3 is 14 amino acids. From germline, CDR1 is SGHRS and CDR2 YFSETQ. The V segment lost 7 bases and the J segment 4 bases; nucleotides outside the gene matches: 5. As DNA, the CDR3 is TGCGCCAGCGGACCGGGACTAGCGGCAGATACGCAGTATTTT. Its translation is CASGPGLAADTQYF.

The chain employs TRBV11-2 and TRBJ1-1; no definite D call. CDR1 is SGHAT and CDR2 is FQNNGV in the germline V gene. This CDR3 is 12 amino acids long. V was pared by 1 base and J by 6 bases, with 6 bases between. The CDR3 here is CASSLGSPEAFF. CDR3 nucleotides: TGTGCCAGCAGCTTAGGGTCCCCTGAAGCTTTCTTT. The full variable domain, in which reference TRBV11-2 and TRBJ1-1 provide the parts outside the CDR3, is EAGVAQSPRYKIIEKRQSVAFWCNPISGHATLYWYQQILGQGPKLLIQFQNNGVVDDSQLPKDRFSAERLKGVDSTLKIQPAKLEDSAVYLCASSLGSPEAFFGQGTRLTVV.

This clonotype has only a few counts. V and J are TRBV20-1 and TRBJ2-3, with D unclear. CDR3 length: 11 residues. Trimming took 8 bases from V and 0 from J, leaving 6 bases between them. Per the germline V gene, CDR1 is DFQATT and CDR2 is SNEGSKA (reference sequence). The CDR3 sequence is CSSGSTDTQYF. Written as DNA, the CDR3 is TGCAGTAGTGGTAGCACAGATACGCAGTATTTT.

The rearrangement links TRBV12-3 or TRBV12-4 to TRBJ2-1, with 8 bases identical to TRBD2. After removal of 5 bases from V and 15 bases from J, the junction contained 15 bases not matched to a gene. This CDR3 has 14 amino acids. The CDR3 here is CASSILAGFGPPFF. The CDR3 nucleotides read TGTGCCAGCAGTATATTAGCGGGATTCGGACCCCCGTTCTTC.

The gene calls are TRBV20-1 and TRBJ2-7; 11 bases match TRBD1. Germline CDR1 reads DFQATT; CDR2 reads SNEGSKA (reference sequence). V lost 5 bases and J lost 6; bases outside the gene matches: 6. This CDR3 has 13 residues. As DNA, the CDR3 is TGCAGTGCTCGACACGGGACAGGGGGCGAGCAGTACTTC. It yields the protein CSARHGTGGEQYF.

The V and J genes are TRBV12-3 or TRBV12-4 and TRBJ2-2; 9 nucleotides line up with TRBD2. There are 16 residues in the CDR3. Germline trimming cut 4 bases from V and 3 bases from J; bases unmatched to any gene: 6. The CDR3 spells CASSSGTSFYTGELFF. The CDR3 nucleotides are TGTGCCAGCAGTTCAGGGACTAGCTTTTACACCGGGGAGCTGTTTTTT.

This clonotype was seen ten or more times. The DNA of the CDR3 is TGTGCCAGCAGTGAGTTTGGGAGCTCCTACGAGCAGTACTTC. Translated: CASSEFGSSYEQYF. The chain combines TRBV25-1 with TRBJ2-7, with D maybe TRBD2 (5 bases). Germline loops: CDR1 MGHDK, CDR2 SYGVNS. The CDR3 has 14 amino acids. V was shortened by 3 bases and J by 0 bases, with 9 bases between the two germline ends.

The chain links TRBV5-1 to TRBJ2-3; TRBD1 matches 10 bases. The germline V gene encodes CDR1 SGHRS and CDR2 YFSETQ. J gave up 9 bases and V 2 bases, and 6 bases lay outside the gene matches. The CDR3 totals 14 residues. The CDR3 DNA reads TGCGCCAGCAGCTTCCGGGACAGGGGAAACACGCAGTATTTT. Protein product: CASSFRDRGNTQYF.

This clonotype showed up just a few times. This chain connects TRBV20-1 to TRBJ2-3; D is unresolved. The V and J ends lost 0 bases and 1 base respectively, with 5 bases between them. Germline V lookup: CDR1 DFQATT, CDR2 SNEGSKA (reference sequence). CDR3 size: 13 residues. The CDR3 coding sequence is TGCAGTGCTAGAGAAAGGGGCACAGATACGCAGTATTTT. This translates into CSARERGTDTQYF.

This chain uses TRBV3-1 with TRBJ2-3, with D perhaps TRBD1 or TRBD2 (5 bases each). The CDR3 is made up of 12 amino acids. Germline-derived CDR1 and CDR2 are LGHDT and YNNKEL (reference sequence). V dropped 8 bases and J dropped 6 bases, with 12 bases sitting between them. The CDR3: CASRGGSDTQYF. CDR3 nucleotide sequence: TGTGCCAGCCGGGGCGGTTCGGATACGCAGTATTTT.

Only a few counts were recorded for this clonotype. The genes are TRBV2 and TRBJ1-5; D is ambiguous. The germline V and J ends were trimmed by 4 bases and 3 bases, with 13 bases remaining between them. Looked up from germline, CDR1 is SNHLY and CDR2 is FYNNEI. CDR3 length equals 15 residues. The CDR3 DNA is TGTGCCAGCAGTGGCTTTGGGAATCTCAATCAGCCCCAGCATTTT. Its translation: CASSGFGNLNQPQHF.